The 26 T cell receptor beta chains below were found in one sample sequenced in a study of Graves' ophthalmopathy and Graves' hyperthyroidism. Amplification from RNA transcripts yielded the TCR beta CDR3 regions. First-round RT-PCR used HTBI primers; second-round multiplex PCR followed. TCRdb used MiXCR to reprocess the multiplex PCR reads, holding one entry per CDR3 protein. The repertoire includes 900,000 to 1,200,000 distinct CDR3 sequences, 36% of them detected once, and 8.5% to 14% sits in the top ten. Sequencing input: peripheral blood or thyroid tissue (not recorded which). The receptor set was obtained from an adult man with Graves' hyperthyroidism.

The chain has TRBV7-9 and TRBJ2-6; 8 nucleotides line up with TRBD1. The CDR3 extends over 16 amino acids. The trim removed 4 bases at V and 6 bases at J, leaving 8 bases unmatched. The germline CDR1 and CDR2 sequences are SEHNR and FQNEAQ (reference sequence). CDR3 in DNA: TGTGCCAGCAGCTCGCTACAGGACAGGGTGGCCAACGTCCTGACTTTC. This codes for CASSSLQDRVANVLTF.

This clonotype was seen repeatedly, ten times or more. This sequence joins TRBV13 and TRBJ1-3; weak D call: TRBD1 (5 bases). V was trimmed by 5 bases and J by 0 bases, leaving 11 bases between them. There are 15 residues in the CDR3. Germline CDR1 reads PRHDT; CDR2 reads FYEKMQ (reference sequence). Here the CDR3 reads CASSTRQISGNTIYF. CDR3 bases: TGTGCCAGCAGCACCCGACAGATCTCTGGAAACACCATATATTTT.

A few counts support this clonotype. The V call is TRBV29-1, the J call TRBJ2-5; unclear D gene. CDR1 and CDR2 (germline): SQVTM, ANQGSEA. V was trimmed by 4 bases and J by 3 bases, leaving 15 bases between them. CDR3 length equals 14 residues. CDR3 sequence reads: CSVVGLSTEETQYF. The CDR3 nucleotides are TGCAGCGTTGTAGGGCTCTCAACGGAAGAGACCCAGTACTTC.

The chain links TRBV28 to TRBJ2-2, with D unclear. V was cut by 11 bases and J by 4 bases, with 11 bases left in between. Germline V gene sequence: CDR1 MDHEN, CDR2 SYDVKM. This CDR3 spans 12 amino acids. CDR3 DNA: TGTGCCGCCGCCCGGGCCACCGGGGAGCTGTTTTTT. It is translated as CAAARATGELFF.

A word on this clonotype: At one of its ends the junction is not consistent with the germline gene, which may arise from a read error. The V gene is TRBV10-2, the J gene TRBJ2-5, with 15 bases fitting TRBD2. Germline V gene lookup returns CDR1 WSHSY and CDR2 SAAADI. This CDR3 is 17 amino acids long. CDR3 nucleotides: TGTGCCAGCAGTTGGACTAGCGGGGGGGCGGGACGGGCAAGAGGCTACTTC. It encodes CASSWTSGGAGRARGYF.

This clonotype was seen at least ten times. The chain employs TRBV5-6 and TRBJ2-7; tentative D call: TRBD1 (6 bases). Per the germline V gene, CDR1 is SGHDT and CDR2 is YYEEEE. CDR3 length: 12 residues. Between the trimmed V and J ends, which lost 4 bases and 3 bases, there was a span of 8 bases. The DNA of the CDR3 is TGTGCCAGCAGCCCGGGACACTACGAGCAGTACTTC. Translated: CASSPGHYEQYF.

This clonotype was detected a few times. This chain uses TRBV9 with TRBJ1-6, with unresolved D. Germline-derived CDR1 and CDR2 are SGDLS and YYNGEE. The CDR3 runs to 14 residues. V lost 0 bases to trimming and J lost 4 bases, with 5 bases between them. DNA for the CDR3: TGTGCCAGCAGCGTAGACGGTTATAATTCACCCCTCCACTTT. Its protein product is CASSVDGYNSPLHF.

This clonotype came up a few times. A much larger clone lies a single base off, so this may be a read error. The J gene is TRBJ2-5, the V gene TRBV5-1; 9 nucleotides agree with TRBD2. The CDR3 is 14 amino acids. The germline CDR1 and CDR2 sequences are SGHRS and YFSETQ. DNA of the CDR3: TGCGCCAGCAGCGTAGGACTAGCGACGGAGACCCAGTGCTTC. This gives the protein CASSVGLATETQCF. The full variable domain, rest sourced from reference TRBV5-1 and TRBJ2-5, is KAGVTQTPRYLIKTRGQQVTLSCSPISGHRSVSWYQQTPGQGLQFLFEYFSETQRNKGNFPGRFSGRQFSNSRSEMNVSTLELGDSALYLCASSVGLATETQCFGPGTRLLVL.

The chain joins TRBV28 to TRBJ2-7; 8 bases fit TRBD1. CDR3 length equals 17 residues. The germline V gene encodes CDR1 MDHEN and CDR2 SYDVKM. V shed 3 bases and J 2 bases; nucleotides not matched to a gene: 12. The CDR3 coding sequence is TGTGCCAGCAGTTTTGAGAAAGGGAGACAGGGGACCTACGAGCAGTACTTC. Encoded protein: CASSFEKGRQGTYEQYF.

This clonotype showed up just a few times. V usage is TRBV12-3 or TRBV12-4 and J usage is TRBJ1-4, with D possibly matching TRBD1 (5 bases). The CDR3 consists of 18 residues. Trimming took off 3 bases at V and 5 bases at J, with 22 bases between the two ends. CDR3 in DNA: TGTGCCAGCAGTTTCCTGATGGGACGGGGTGTCGAAAATGAAAAACTGTTTTTT. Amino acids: CASSFLMGRGVENEKLFF.

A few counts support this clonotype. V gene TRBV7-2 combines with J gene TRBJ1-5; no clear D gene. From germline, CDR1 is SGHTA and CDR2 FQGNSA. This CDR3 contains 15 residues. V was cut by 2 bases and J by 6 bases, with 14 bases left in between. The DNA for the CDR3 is TGTGCCAGCAGCTTAAACGGGGTCCCCAGTCAGCCCCAGCATTTT. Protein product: CASSLNGVPSQPQHF.

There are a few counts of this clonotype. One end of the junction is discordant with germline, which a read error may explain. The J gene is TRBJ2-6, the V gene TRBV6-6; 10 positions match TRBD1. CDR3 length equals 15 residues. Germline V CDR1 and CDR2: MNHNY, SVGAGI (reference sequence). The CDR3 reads CAISDQGTGDHVLTF. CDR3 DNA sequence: TGTGCCATCAGTGACCAGGGGACAGGGGACCACGTCCTGACTTTC.

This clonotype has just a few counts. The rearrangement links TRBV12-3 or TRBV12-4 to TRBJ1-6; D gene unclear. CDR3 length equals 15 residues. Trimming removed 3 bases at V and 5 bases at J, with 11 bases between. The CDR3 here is CASSFMGSNNSPLHF. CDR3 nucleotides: TGTGCCAGCAGTTTTATGGGTTCGAATAATTCACCCCTCCACTTT.

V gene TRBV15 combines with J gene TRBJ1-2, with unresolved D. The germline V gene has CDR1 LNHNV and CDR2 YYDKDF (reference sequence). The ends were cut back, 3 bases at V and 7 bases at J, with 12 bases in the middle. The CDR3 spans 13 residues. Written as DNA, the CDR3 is TGTGCCACCAGCAGCGTAAGGGTGGCTGGCTACACCTTC. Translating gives CATSSVRVAGYTF. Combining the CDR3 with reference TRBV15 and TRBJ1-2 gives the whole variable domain DAMVIQNPRYQVTQFGKPVTLSCSQTLNHNVMYWYQQKSSQAPKLLFHYYDKDFNNEADTPDNFQSRRPNTSFCFLDIRSPGLGDTAMYLCATSSVRVAGYTFGSGTRLTVV.

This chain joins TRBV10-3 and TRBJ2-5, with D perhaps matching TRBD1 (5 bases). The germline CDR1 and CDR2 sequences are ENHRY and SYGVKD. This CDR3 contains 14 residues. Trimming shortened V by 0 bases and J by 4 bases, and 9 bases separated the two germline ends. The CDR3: CAISESAGSETQYF. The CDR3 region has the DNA TGTGCCATCAGTGAGTCAGCAGGGTCAGAGACCCAGTACTTC.

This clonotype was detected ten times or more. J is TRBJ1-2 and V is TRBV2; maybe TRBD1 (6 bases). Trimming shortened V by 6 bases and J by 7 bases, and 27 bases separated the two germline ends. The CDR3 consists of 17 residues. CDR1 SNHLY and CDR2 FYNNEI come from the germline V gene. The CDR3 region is CASRATLDRVGFRGYTF. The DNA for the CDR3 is TGTGCCAGCAGGGCAACACTGGACAGAGTGGGATTCCGTGGCTACACCTTC.

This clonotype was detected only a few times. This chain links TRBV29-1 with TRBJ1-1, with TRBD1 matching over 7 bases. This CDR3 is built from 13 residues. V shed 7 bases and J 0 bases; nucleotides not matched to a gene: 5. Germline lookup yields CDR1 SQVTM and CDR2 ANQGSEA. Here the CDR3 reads CSATGVMNTEAFF. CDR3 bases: TGCAGCGCTACAGGGGTCATGAACACTGAAGCTTTCTTT. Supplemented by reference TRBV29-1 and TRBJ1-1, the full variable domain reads SAVISQKPSRDICQRGTSLTIQCQVDSQVTMMFWYRQQPGQSLTLIATANQGSEATYESGFVIDKFPISRPNLTFSTLTVSNMSPEDSSIYLCSATGVMNTEAFFGQGTRLTVV.

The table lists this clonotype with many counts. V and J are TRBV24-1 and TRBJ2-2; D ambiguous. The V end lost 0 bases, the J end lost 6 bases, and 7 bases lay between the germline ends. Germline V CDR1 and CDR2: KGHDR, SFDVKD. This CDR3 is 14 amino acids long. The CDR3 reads CATSDLHPPGELFF. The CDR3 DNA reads TGTGCCACCAGTGATTTGCACCCCCCCGGGGAGCTGTTTTTT.

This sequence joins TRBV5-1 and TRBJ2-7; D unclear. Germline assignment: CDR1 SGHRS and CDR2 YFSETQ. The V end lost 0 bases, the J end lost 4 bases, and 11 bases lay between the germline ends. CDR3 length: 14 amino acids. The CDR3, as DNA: TGCGCCAGCAGCTTGGCCCGACCTATTTACGAGCAGTACTTC. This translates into CASSLARPIYEQYF.

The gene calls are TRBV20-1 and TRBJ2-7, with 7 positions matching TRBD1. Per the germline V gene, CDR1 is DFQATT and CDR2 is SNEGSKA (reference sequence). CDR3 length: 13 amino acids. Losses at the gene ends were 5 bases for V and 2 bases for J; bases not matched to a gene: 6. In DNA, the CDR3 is TGCAGTGCTTCTTCGGGACAGACCTACGAGCAGTACTTC. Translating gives CSASSGQTYEQYF.

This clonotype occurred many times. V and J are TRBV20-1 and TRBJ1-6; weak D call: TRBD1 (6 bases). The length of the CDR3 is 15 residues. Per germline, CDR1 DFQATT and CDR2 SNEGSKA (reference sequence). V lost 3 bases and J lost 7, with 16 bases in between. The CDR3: CSARKGGAENSPLHF. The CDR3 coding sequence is TGCAGTGCTAGGAAGGGGGGAGCCGAAAATTCACCCCTCCACTTT.

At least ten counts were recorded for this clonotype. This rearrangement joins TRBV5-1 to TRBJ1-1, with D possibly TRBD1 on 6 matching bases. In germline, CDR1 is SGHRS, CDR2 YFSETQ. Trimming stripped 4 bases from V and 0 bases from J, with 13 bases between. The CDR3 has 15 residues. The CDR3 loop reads CASSAQGGLNTEAFF. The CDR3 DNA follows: TGCGCCAGCAGCGCCCAAGGGGGTTTGAACACTGAAGCTTTCTTT.

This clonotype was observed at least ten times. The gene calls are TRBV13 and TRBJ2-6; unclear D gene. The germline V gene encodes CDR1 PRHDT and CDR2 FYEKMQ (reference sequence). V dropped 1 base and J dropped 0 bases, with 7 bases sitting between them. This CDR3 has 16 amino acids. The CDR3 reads CASSLVRSSGANVLTF. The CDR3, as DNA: TGTGCCAGCAGCTTAGTCAGGAGCTCTGGGGCCAACGTCCTGACTTTC.

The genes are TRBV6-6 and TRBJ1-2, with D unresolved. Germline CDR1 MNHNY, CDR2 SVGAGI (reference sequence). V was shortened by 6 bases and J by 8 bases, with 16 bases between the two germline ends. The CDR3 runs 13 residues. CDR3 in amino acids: CASRSSPGSGYTF. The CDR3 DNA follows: TGTGCCAGCAGGTCTAGTCCGGGCTCCGGCTACACCTTC.

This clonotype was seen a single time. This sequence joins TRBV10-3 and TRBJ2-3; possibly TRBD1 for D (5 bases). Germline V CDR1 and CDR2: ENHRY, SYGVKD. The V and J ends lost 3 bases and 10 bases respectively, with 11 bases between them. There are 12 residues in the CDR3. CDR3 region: CAISEGAGAQYF. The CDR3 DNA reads TGTGCCATCAGTGAAGGGGCCGGTGCGCAGTATTTT.

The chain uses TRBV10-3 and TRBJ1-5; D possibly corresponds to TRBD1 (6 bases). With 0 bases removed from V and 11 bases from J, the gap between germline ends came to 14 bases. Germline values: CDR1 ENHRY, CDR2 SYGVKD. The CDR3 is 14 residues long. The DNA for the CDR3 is TGTGCCATCAGTGAGTCGAAGGGACAAGAGACCCAGCATTTT. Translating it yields CAISESKGQETQHF.